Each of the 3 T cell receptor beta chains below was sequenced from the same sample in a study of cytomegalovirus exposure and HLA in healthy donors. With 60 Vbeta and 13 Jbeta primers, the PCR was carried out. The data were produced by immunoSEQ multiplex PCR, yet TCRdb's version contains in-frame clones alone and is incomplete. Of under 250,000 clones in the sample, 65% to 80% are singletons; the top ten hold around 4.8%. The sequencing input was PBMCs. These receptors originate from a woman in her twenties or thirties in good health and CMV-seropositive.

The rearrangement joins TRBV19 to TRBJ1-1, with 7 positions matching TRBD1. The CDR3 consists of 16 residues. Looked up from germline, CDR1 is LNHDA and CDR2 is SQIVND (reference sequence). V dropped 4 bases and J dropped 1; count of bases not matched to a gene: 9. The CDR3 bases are TGTGCCAGTAGTAATCCTCCCAGGGGGAAGAACACTGAAGCTTTCTTT. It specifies CASSNPPRGKNTEAFF. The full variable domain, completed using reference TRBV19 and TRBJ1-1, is DGGITQSPKYLFRKEGQNVTLSCEQNLNHDAMYWYRQDPGQGLRLIYYSQIVNDFQKGDIAEGYSVSREKKESFPLTVTSAQKNPTAFYLCASSNPPRGKNTEAFFGQGTRLTVV.

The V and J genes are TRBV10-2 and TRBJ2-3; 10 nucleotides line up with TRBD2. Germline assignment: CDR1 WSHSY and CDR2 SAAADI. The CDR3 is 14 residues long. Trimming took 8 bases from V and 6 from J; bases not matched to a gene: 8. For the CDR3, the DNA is TGCGCCAGCGGACTAGCGGACCTCGTGGATACGCAGTATTTT. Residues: CASGLADLVDTQYF.

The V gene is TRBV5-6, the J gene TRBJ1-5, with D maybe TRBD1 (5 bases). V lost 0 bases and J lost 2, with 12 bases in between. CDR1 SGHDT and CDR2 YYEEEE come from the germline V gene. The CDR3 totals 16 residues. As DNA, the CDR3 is TGTGCCAGCAGCTTGGCCTGGCAGGGCCGCAATCAGCCCCAGCATTTT. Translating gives CASSLAWQGRNQPQHF.